This T cell receptor (beta chain) came from a study of cytomegalovirus exposure and HLA in healthy donors. Study overall: Earlier, 180 million or so T cells were analyzed, and 95 million to 140 million unique TCR beta sequences were found among them.

Broader study findings: Reportedly, a later analysis found an Asian-associated ancestry cluster had fewer N-insertions than the roughly 670-donor mean.

The PCR ran on 60 Vbeta and 13 Jbeta primers. Per the original methods: In a later analysis, the count reached approximately 80 million unique TCR beta chains, with approximately 10 million shared. The repertoire was sequenced with immunoSEQ multiplex PCR; TCRdb's copy has only in-frame clones and lacks some. The DNA gave D and trimming, while V, J and clone size come from that table. The sample has approximately 130,000 clones; approximately 83% are singletons. Of note for this clone: Its specificity is unknown.

The sample taken for sequencing was PBMCs. The TCR comes from a girl aged 2-10 years in good health and CMV-seronegative.

The CDR3 DNA follows: TGTGCCAGCAGCTACGAGCGGAGCAATGAGCAGTTCTTC. It translates to CASSYERSNEQFF. This sequence joins TRBV7-9 and TRBJ2-1; D is possibly TRBD2 (5 bases). Between the trimmed V and J ends, which lost 4 bases and 6 bases, there was a span of 10 bases. Looked up from germline, CDR1 is SEHNR and CDR2 is FQNEAQ (reference sequence). The CDR3 is 13 residues long.